The TCR beta chain described here comes from a study of cytomegalovirus exposure and HLA in healthy donors. It was with 60 Vbeta and 13 Jbeta primers that the PCR ran. Assay: immunoSEQ multiplex PCR; the TCRdb copy retains only in-frame clones and omits some. The table records about 120,000 clones, over 65% of them present only once. Germline V CDR1 and CDR2: SGHDT, YYEEEE. CDR3 length: 13 residues. V was pared by 1 base and J by 6 bases, with 11 bases between. The specimen sequenced was PBMCs. The rearrangement links TRBV5-6 to TRBJ2-7; no firm D call. This TCR derives from a woman in her 30s in good health and CMV-seropositive. The CDR3 loop is CASSLPAPGEQYF. The CDR3 region has the DNA TGTGCCAGCAGCTTGCCCGCTCCGGGCGAGCAGTACTTC.